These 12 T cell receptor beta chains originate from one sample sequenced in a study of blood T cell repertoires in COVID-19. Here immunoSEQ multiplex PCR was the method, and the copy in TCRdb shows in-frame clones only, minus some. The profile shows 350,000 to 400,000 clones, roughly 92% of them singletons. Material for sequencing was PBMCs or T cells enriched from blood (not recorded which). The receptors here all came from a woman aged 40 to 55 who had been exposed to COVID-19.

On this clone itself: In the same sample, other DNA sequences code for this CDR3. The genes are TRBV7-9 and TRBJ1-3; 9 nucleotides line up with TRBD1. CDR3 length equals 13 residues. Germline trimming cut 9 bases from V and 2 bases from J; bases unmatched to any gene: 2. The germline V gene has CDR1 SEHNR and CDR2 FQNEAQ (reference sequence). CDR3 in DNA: TGTGCCAGTCGGACAGGGGCTGGAAACACCATATATTTT. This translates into CASRTGAGNTIYF.

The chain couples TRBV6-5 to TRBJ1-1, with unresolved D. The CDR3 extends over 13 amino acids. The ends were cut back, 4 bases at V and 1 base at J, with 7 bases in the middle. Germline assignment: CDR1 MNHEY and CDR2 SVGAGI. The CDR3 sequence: CASSLGENTEAFF. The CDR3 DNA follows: TGTGCCAGCAGTTTGGGCGAGAACACTGAAGCTTTCTTT.

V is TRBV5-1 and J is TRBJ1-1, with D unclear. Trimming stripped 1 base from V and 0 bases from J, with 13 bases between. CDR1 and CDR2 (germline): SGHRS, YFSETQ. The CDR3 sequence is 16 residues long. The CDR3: CASSLYFTLLNTEAFF. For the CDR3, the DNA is TGCGCCAGCAGCTTGTACTTCACCCTCCTGAACACTGAAGCTTTCTTT.

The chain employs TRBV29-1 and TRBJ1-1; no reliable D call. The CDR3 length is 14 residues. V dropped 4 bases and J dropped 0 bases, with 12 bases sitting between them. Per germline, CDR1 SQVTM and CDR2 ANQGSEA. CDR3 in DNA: TGCAGCGTTGTGGCACAGAATATGAACACTGAAGCTTTCTTT. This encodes CSVVAQNMNTEAFF.

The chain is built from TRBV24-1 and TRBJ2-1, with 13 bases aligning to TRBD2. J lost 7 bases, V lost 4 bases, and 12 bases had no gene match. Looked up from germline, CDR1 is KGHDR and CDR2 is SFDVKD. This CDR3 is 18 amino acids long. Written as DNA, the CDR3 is TGTGCCACCAGTGACGTAACCGGGACTAGCGGGAAGTGGAATGAGCAGTTCTTC. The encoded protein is CATSDVTGTSGKWNEQFF.

As DNA, the CDR3 is TGCGCCAGCAGCACTCGGACAGGGGGCTGGGAATCGGCCTCTGAAGCTTTCTTT. Protein: CASSTRTGGWESASEAFF. The chain carries TRBV5-1 and TRBJ1-1; 11 bases are shared with TRBD1. V lost 4 bases, J lost 6 bases, and 17 bases stayed unmatched. This CDR3 spans 18 amino acids. Germline V CDR1 and CDR2: SGHRS, YFSETQ.

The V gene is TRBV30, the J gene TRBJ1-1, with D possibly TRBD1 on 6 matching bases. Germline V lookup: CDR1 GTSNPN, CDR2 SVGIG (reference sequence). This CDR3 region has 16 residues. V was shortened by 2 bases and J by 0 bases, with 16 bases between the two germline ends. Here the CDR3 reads CAWSPQGLGMNTEAFF. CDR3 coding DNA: TGTGCCTGGAGTCCGCAGGGGTTGGGGATGAACACTGAAGCTTTCTTT.

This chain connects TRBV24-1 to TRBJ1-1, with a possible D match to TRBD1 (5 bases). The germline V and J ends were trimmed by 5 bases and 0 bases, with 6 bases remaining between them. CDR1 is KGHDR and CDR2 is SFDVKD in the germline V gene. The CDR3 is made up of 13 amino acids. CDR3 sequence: CATSAGVNTEAFF. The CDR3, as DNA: TGTGCCACCAGTGCGGGGGTGAACACTGAAGCTTTCTTT.

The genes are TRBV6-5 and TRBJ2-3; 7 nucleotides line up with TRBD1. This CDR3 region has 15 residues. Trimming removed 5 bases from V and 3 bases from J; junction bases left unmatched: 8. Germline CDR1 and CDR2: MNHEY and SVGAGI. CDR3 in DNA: TGTGCCAGCAGTCCGCCGGGACAGTCTACAGATACGCAGTATTTT. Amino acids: CASSPPGQSTDTQYF.

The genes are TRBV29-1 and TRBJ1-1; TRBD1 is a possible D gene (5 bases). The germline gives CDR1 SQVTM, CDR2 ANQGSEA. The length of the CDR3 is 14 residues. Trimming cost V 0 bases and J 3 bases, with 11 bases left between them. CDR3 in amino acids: CSVEDVRAHTEAFF. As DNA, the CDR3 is TGCAGCGTTGAAGATGTCAGGGCTCACACTGAAGCTTTCTTT.

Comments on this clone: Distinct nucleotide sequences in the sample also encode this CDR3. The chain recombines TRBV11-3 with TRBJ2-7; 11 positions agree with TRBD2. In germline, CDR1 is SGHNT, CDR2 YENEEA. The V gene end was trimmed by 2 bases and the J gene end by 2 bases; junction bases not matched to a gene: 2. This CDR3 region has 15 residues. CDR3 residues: CASSLLAGGPYEQYF. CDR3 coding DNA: TGTGCCAGCAGCTTACTAGCGGGAGGCCCCTACGAGCAGTACTTC.

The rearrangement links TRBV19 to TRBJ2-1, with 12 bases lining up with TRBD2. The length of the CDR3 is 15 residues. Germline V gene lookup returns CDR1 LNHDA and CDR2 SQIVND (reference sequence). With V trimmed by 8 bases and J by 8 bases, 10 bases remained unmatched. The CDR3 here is CASLQTSGGRDEQFF. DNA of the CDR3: TGTGCCAGTCTTCAGACTAGCGGGGGTCGGGATGAGCAGTTCTTC.